This passage covers 29 T cell receptor beta chains from one sample sequenced in a study of shared clonotypes between healthy human individuals. The repertoire was sequenced with immunoSEQ multiplex PCR; TCRdb's copy has only in-frame clones and lacks some. The profile shows some 630,000 clones, 60% to 80% of them singletons. Material: memory CD4+ T cells sorted from blood. Indicated subset: CD45RA-negative fraction. The receptor source for this set is a woman aged 25 to 39 in good health.

Worth noting for this clone: Other DNA sequences within the sample encode an identical CDR3. V and J are TRBV30 and TRBJ2-5; D remains ambiguous. V lost 5 bases and J lost 1, with 5 bases in between. The germline V gene encodes CDR1 GTSNPN and CDR2 SVGIG (reference sequence). This CDR3 is built from 11 residues. Written as DNA, the CDR3 is TGTGCCTGGTCGGGCCAAGAGACCCAGTACTTC. Protein sequence: CAWSGQETQYF. Together with reference TRBV30 and TRBJ2-5, the CDR3 gives the full variable domain: SQTIHQWPATLVQPVGSPLSLECTVEGTSNPNLYWYRQAAGRGLQLLFYSVGIGQISSEVPQNLSASRPQDRQFILSSKKLLLSDSGFYLCAWSGQETQYFGPGTRLLVL.

This clone was detected only a few times. CDR3 bases: TGCAGCGTCCTCGGGACAAACATGAACACTGAAGCTTTCTTT. Amino acid sequence: CSVLGTNMNTEAFF. V is TRBV29-1 and J is TRBJ1-1; weak D call: TRBD1 (6 bases). CDR3 length: 14 residues. The V gene's germline CDR1 is SQVTM and CDR2 ANQGSEA. V was trimmed by 6 bases and J by 0 bases, leaving 14 bases between them.

The sample holds a few counts of this clone. The chain joins TRBV9 to TRBJ1-2; 7 nucleotides align to TRBD1. The CDR3 sequence is 15 residues long. Germline-derived CDR1 and CDR2 are SGDLS and YYNGEE. Losses at the gene ends were 4 bases for V and 2 bases for J; bases not matched to a gene: 8. CDR3 amino acids: CASSPTQGGNYGYTF. DNA for the CDR3: TGTGCCAGCAGCCCTACTCAGGGGGGCAACTATGGCTACACCTTC.

This clone was seen more than once but under ten times. The genes are TRBV6-6 and TRBJ1-2, with D perhaps TRBD1 (5 bases). Trimming removed 6 bases at V and 4 bases at J, with 12 bases between. Germline V gene sequence: CDR1 MNHNY, CDR2 SVGAGI (reference sequence). This CDR3 has 13 amino acids. CDR3 nucleotides: TGTGCCAGCAGCCGGGACGCGAGCTATGGCTACACCTTC. Translation: CASSRDASYGYTF.

This chain connects TRBV11-2 to TRBJ2-5; no clear D. The germline gives CDR1 SGHAT, CDR2 FQNNGV. V was pared by 1 base and J by 2 bases, with 11 bases between. CDR3 length: 15 amino acids. As DNA, the CDR3 is TGTGCCAGCAGCTTAGTTAGTCTTGGGCAAGAGACCCAGTACTTC. Encoded protein: CASSLVSLGQETQYF.

This clone has only a few counts. V is TRBV7-3 and J is TRBJ2-1; 14 bases map to TRBD2. V lost 6 bases to trimming and J lost 8 bases; unmatched junction nucleotides: 6. Germline V CDR1 and CDR2: SGHTA, FQGTGA. The CDR3 spans 15 residues. The CDR3 sequence: CASRETSGRGDEQFF. The CDR3 DNA reads TGTGCCAGCAGGGAGACTAGCGGGAGGGGCGATGAGCAGTTCTTC.

The gene calls are TRBV27 and TRBJ1-5; D call uncertain. The ends were cut back, 0 bases at V and 0 bases at J, with 9 bases in the middle. The CDR3 extends over 16 amino acids. CDR1 and CDR2 from the germline V gene are MNHEY and SMNVEV (reference sequence). In DNA, the CDR3 is TGTGCCAGCAGTTTATCGGGCCATTATAGCAATCAGCCCCAGCATTTT. Residues: CASSLSGHYSNQPQHF.

This clone has ten or more counts. The same CDR3 can be traced to other DNA sequences in this sample. The chain recombines TRBV13 with TRBJ1-2, with D tentatively TRBD1 (5 bases). This CDR3 contains 13 residues. Trimming removed 2 bases from V and 4 bases from J, with 8 bases in between. Looked up from germline, CDR1 is PRHDT and CDR2 is FYEKMQ (reference sequence). CDR3 nucleotides: TGTGCCAGCAGCTTACGGGGGAGCTATGGCTACACCTTC. Protein: CASSLRGSYGYTF.

In regard to this clone: At one end, the junction sequence differs from germline, possibly due to a read error. This chain connects TRBV5-6 to TRBJ2-1; D is unresolved. CDR1 and CDR2 from the germline V gene are SGHDT and YYEEEE. The CDR3 runs to 12 residues. Here the CDR3 DNA reads TGTGCCAGCAGCTACCCCCAGCGCGGTACGGTCTTC. Amino acids: CASSYPQRGTVF.

The chain joins TRBV10-1 to TRBJ2-7; D is unresolved. The V end lost 0 bases, the J end lost 5 bases, and 17 bases lay between the germline ends. In germline, CDR1 is WNHNN, CDR2 SYGVQD (reference sequence). The CDR3 is made up of 16 amino acids. Written as DNA, the CDR3 is TGCGCCAGCAGTGAGTCGAAGTGGGTAGAAAGCCACGAGCAGTACTTC. Its translation is CASSESKWVESHEQYF.

The chain employs TRBV6-5 and TRBJ2-1; tentatively, D is TRBD2 (6 bases). The V and J ends lost 6 bases and 3 bases respectively, with 12 bases between them. CDR1 MNHEY and CDR2 SVGAGI come from the germline V gene. This CDR3 is built from 14 residues. This CDR3 is CASSPGLNYNEQFF. The DNA for the CDR3 is TGTGCCAGCAGCCCCGGACTAAACTACAATGAGCAGTTCTTC.

The V call is TRBV19, the J call TRBJ1-3, with D uncertain. Germline-derived CDR1 and CDR2 are LNHDA and SQIVND (reference sequence). There are 13 residues in the CDR3. Trimming cost V 6 bases and J 5 bases, with 11 bases left between them. CDR3 sequence (DNA): TGTGCCAGTAGAACGGCAGGTCGAAACACCATATATTTT. Translating gives CASRTAGRNTIYF.

V gene TRBV28 combines with J gene TRBJ1-1; perhaps TRBD1 as D (6 bases). Germline-derived CDR1 and CDR2 are MDHEN and SYDVKM. CDR3 length equals 14 residues. Between the trimmed V and J ends, which lost 5 bases and 10 bases, there was a span of 20 bases. The CDR3 region has the DNA TGTGCCAGCAGTGTTGGGGGGGCGGTTGGCGGAGCTTTCTTT. This encodes CASSVGGAVGGAFF. Variable domain in full (rest from reference TRBV28 and TRBJ1-1): DVKVTQSSRYLVKRTGEKVFLECVQDMDHENMFWYRQDPGLGLRLIYFSYDVKMKEKGDIPEGYSVSREKKERFSLILESASTNQTSMYLCASSVGGAVGGAFFGQGTRLTVV.

This rearrangement joins TRBV18 to TRBJ2-3; D gene ambiguous. There are 12 residues in the CDR3. Germline V CDR1 and CDR2: KGHSH, LQKENI. V lost 5 bases and J 4 bases, leaving 7 bases between the germline ends. Written as DNA, the CDR3 is TGTGCCAGCTCAAGTAGAGCAGATACGCAGTATTTT. It translates to CASSSRADTQYF.

The chain employs TRBV5-4 and TRBJ2-1, with 7 bases aligning to TRBD2. CDR1 SGHNT and CDR2 YYREEE come from the germline V gene (reference sequence). This CDR3 has 14 amino acids. V lost 4 bases and J lost 8; bases outside the gene matches: 9. The CDR3 DNA reads as TGTGCCAGCAGCCTCGAGTGGGGAGGGGATGAGCAGTTCTTC. This sequence encodes CASSLEWGGDEQFF.

A few counts support this clone. The chain recombines TRBV6-1 with TRBJ1-2; D gene uncertain. The V end lost 1 base, the J end lost 2 bases, and 8 bases lay between the germline ends. The CDR3 totals 14 residues. Looked up from germline, CDR1 is MNHNS and CDR2 is SASEGT. The CDR3 loop reads CASSEEPRNYGYTF. DNA of the CDR3: TGTGCCAGCAGTGAAGAGCCTAGAAACTATGGCTACACCTTC.

The rearrangement uses TRBV7-2 and TRBJ2-7, with 8 bases matching TRBD2. CDR1 is SGHTA and CDR2 is FQGNSA in the germline V gene. The CDR3 is 16 amino acids. The V gene end was trimmed by 5 bases and the J gene end by 4 bases; junction bases not matched to a gene: 13. DNA of the CDR3: TGTGCCAGCAGCCGCCGAGGCTCCGGCGGGAGGTACGAGCAGTACTTC. Protein product: CASSRRGSGGRYEQYF.

The chain combines TRBV7-2 with TRBJ1-2, with TRBD1 identical over 10 bases. This CDR3 region has 14 residues. CDR1 is SGHTA, CDR2 FQGNSA, per germline. The junction had 10 bases not matched to a gene; V was cut back by 5 bases and J by 10 bases. This CDR3 reads CASSHSGGQGLYTF. In DNA form, the CDR3 reads TGTGCCAGCAGCCATTCGGGGGGACAGGGGCTCTACACCTTC.

The chain carries TRBV10-3 and TRBJ1-1; perhaps TRBD1 as D (6 bases). Germline-derived CDR1 and CDR2 are ENHRY and SYGVKD. The CDR3 runs 17 residues. V lost 0 bases, J lost 8 bases, and 22 bases lay in between. CDR3 DNA: TGTGCCATCAGTGAGTCCTGGGGGGGGCTCAGAAGACCGGAAGCTTTCTTT. Its translation: CAISESWGGLRRPEAFF.

J is TRBJ2-3 and V is TRBV23-1; the D gene is possibly TRBD2 (6 bases). TRBV23-1 is noted as an ORF with a role that remains uncertain. CDR3 length: 17 residues. Trimming removed 0 bases at V and 1 base at J, with 14 bases between. As DNA, the CDR3 is TGCGCCAGCAGTCAATCCCCCCGGGAGTGTGGCACAGATACGCAGTATTTT. This sequence encodes CASSQSPRECGTDTQYF.

This chain connects TRBV11-1 to TRBJ1-1, with 8 nucleotides matching TRBD1. The CDR3 has 15 residues. Trimming removed 5 bases from V and 4 bases from J; junction bases left unmatched: 9. Germline CDR1 reads SGHAT; CDR2 reads FQDESV (reference sequence). CDR3 in DNA: TGTGCCAGCAGCGTAATGAGACAGGGGAGCACTGAAGCTTTCTTT. This codes for CASSVMRQGSTEAFF.

CDR3 DNA sequence: TGTGCCACCAGCGCGGAGGCAGTTTTTAGCAATCAGCCCCAGCATTTT. Its translation is CATSAEAVFSNQPQHF. The rearrangement links TRBV15 to TRBJ1-5; unclear D gene. The germline gives CDR1 LNHNV, CDR2 YYDKDF (reference sequence). CDR3 length: 16 amino acids. Trimming removed 5 bases from V and 0 bases from J, with 14 bases in between. Based on the CDR3 plus reference TRBV15 and TRBJ1-5, the full variable domain is DAMVIQNPRYQVTQFGKPVTLSCSQTLNHNVMYWYQQKSSQAPKLLFHYYDKDFNNEADTPDNFQSRRPNTSFCFLDIRSPGLGDTAMYLCATSAEAVFSNQPQHFGDGTRLSIL.

The rearrangement uses TRBV20-1 and TRBJ2-4; D uncertain. With 6 bases removed from V and 6 bases from J, the gap between germline ends came to 6 bases. Germline V gives CDR1 DFQATT, CDR2 SNEGSKA (reference sequence). The CDR3 contains 10 residues. CDR3 nucleotide sequence: TGCAGTGCCACAACAAACATTCAGTACTTC. Protein product: CSATTNIQYF.

This clone was found a few times. V usage is TRBV18 and J usage is TRBJ2-1; D not resolved. CDR3 length: 14 residues. V was cut by 3 bases and J by 6 bases, with 12 bases left in between. The germline V gene encodes CDR1 KGHSH and CDR2 LQKENI. CDR3 sequence reads: CASSPDALANEQFF. For the CDR3, the DNA is TGTGCCAGCTCACCGGACGCTCTGGCCAATGAGCAGTTCTTC.

The chain is built from TRBV6-1 and TRBJ2-7, with 8 bases fitting TRBD1. J lost 3 bases, V lost 3 bases, and 4 bases had no gene match. The V gene's germline CDR1 is MNHNS and CDR2 SASEGT. The CDR3 is 14 residues long. CDR3 DNA sequence: TGTGCCAGCAGTGACCCAGGGGGCCACTACGAGCAGTACTTC. As protein: CASSDPGGHYEQYF.

V is TRBV6-5 and J is TRBJ1-2, with 8 positions matching TRBD1. V gave up 7 bases and J gave up 5 bases; unmatched junction bases: 6. CDR1 MNHEY and CDR2 SVGAGI come from the germline V gene. CDR3 length: 13 amino acids. The CDR3 here is CASTVGTGYGYTF. The CDR3 DNA reads as TGTGCCAGCACAGTAGGGACAGGTTATGGCTACACCTTC.

This clone was recorded once. V usage is TRBV7-2 and J usage is TRBJ2-2; 9 nucleotides align to TRBD1. With 5 bases clipped from V and 6 bases from J, the junction kept 13 bases outside the gene matches. The CDR3 runs 17 residues. From germline, CDR1 is SGHTA and CDR2 FQGNSA. CDR3 residues: CASSRHPGTGIAGELFF. Written as DNA, the CDR3 is TGTGCCAGCAGCCGCCACCCCGGGACAGGGATAGCCGGGGAGCTGTTTTTT. Filled out from reference TRBV7-2 and TRBJ2-2, the complete variable domain reads GAGVSQSPSNKVTEKGKDVELRCDPISGHTALYWYRQSLGQGLEFLIYFQGNSAPDKSGLPSDRFSAERTGGSVSTLTIQRTQQEDSAVYLCASSRHPGTGIAGELFFGEGSRLTVL.

The chain carries TRBV7-3 and TRBJ2-3; a possible D gene is TRBD2 (5 bases). This CDR3 is built from 16 residues. CDR1 is SGHTA, CDR2 FQGTGA, per germline. Between the trimmed V and J ends, which lost 1 base and 4 bases, there was a span of 15 bases. The CDR3 bases are TGTGCCAGCAGCTTAAACGCGAGGGTTGACGCAGATACGCAGTATTTT. This sequence encodes CASSLNARVDADTQYF.

This rearrangement joins TRBV11-2 to TRBJ2-7; the D gene is possibly TRBD1 (7 bases). Germline lookup yields CDR1 SGHAT and CDR2 FQNNGV. V was pared by 5 bases and J by 5 bases, with 16 bases between. CDR3 length: 14 residues. The CDR3 sequence is CASSRRQGGNEQYF. In DNA, the CDR3 is TGTGCCAGCAGCCGTCGACAGGGCGGGAACGAGCAGTACTTC.